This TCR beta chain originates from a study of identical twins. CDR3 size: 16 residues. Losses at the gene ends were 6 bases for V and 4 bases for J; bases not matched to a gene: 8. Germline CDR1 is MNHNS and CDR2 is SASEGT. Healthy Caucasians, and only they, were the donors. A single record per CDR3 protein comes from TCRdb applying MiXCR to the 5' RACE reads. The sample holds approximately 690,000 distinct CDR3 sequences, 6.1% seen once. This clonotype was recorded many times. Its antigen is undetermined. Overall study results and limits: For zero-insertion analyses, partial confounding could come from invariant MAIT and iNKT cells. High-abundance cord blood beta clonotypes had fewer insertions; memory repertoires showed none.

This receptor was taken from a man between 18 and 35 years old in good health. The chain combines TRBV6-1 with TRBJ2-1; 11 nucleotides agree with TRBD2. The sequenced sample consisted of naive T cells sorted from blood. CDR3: CASRSPGTSGYNEQFF. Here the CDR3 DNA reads TGTGCCAGCAGGTCCCCCGGGACTAGCGGATACAATGAGCAGTTCTTC.